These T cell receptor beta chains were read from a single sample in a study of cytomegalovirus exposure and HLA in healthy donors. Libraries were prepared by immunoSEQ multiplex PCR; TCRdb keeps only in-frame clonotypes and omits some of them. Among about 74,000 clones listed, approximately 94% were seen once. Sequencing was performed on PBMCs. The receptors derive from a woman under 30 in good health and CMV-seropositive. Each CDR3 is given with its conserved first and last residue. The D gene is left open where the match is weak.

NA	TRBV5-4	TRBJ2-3	TGTGCCAGCAGCGATACAGGAATGGCGGTTGTAGATACGCAGTATTTT	CASSDTGMAVVDTQYF
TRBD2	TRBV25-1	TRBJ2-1	TGTGCCAGCAGTAAAACCGGGACTAGCGGACGGGAGCAGTTCTTC	CASSKTGTSGREQFF
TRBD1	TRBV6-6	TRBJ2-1	TGTGCCAGCAGACAGACACAGGGGAATGAGCAGTTCTTC	CASRQTQGNEQFF
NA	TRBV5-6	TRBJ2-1	TGTGCCAGCTGGGACTGGACCTACAATGAGCAGTTCTTC	CASWDWTYNEQFF
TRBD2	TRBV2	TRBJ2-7	TGTGCCATCATGAAAGAAATAGCGGGGATGAACTACGAGCAGTACTTC	CAIMKEIAGMNYEQYF
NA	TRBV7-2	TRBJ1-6	TGTGCCAGCAGGCGGGCCGGGGAGGGCTCACCCCTCCACTTT	CASRRAGEGSPLHF
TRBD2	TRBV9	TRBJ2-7	TGTGCCAGCAGCCAAAGCGGGGGGGCTTACGAGCAGTACTTC	CASSQSGGAYEQYF
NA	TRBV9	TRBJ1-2	TGTGCCAGCAGCGTAGCTACGGGGGGGGGATATGGCTACACCTTC	CASSVATGGGYGYTF
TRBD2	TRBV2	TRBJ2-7	TGTGCCAGCAGTGACCGCAAGGGGACTAGCGGGAGGGCCGTTCGCGAGCAGTACTTC	CASSDRKGTSGRAVREQYF
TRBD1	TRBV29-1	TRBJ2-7	TGCAGCGTTGACTCTGACAGGGGGGACGAGCAGTACTTC	CSVDSDRGDEQYF
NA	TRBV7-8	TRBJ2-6	TGTGCCAGCAGCTTAGGACAGTTGACTGGGGCCAACGTCCTGACTTTC	CASSLGQLTGANVLTF
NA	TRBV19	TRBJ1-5	TGTGCCAGTAGTATAGGTAGGGAGTTTGGTCAGCCCCAGCATTTT	CASSIGREFGQPQHF